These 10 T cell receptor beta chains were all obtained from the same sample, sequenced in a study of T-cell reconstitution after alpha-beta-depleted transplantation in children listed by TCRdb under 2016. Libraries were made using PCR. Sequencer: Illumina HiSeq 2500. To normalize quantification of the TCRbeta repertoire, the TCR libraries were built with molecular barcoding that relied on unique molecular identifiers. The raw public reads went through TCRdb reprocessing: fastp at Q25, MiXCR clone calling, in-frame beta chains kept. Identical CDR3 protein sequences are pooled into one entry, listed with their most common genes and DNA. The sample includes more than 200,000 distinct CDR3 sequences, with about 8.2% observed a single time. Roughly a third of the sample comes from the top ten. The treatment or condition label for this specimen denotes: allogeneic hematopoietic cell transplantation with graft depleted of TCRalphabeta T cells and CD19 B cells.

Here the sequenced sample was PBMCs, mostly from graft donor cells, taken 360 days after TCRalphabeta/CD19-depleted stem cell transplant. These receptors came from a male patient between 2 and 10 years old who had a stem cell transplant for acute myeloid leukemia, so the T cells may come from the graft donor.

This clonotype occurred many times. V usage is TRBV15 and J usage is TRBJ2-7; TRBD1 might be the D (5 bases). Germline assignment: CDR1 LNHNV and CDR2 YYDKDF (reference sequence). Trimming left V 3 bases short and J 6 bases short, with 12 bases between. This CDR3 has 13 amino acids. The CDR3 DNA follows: TGTGCCACCAGCAGGGCGACAGTGGGCGAGCAGTACTTC. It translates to CATSRATVGEQYF.

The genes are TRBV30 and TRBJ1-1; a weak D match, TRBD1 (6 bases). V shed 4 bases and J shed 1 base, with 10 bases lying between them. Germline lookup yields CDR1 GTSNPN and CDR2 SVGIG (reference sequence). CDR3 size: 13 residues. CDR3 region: CAWNYRENTEAFF. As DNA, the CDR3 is TGTGCCTGGAACTACAGGGAGAACACTGAAGCTTTCTTT. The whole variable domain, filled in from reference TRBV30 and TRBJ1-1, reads SQTIHQWPATLVQPVGSPLSLECTVEGTSNPNLYWYRQAAGRGLQLLFYSVGIGQISSEVPQNLSASRPQDRQFILSSKKLLLSDSGFYLCAWNYRENTEAFFGQGTRLTVV.

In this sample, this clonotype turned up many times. DNA of the CDR3: TGCGCCAGCAGCCAAGATCTACAGGCTAACTATGGCTACACCTTC. This encodes CASSQDLQANYGYTF. The rearrangement links TRBV4-3 to TRBJ1-2, with D possibly TRBD1 on 5 matching bases. The CDR3 spans 15 residues. V shed 0 bases and J shed 0 bases, with 8 bases lying between them. Germline V gene data show CDR1 as LGHNA and CDR2 as YSLEER.

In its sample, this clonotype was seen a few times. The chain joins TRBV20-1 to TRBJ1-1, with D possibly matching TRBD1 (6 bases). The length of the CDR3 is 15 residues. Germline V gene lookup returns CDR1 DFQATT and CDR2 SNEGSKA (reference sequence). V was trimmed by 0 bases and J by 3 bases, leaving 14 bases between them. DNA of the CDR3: TGCAGTGCTAGAGATTTCAGGGGAGGGGACACTGAAGCTTTCTTT. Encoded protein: CSARDFRGGDTEAFF.

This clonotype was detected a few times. CDR3 DNA sequence: TGTGCCAGCAGTGAATCCAGGACAGGGGGCGTATATGGAGATACGCAGTATTTT. Translation: CASSESRTGGVYGDTQYF. The rearrangement links TRBV25-1 to TRBJ2-3, with 11 positions matching TRBD1. With V trimmed by 1 base and J by 5 bases, 11 bases remained unmatched. This CDR3 has 18 amino acids. Germline assignment: CDR1 MGHDK and CDR2 SYGVNS.

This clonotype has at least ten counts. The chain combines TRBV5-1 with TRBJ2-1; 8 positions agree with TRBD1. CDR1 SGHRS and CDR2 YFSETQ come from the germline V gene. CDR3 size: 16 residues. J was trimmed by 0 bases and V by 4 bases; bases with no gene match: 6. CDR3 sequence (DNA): TGCGCCAGCAGCAGGACAGGGCCTAGCTCCTACAATGAGCAGTTCTTC. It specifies CASSRTGPSSYNEQFF.

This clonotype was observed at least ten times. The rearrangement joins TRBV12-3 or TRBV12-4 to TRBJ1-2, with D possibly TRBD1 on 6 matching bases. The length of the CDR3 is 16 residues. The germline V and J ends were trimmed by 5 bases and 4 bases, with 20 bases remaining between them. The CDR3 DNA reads TGTGCCAGCAGTAGGAGCGTAGGGCAGGGGATCTATGGCTACACCTTC. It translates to CASSRSVGQGIYGYTF.

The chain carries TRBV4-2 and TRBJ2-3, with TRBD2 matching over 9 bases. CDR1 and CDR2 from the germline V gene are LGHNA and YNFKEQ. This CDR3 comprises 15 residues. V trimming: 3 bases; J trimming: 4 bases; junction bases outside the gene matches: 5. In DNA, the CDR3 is TGTGCCAGCAGCCAGGGCGCGGGGGGGGCAGATACGCAGTATTTT. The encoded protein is CASSQGAGGADTQYF.

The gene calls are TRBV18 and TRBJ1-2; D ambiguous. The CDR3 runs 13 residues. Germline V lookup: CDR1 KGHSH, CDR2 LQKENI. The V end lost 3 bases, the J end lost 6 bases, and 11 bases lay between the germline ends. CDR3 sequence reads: CASSPRREDGYTF. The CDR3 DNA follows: TGTGCCAGCTCACCGAGGAGGGAGGATGGCTACACCTTC.

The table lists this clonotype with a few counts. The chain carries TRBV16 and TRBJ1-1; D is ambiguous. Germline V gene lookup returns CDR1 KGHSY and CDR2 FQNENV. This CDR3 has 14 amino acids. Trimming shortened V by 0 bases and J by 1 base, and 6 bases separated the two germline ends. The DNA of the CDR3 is TGTGCCAGCAGCCAATCGATGCCGAACACTGAAGCTTTCTTT. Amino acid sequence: CASSQSMPNTEAFF.